A single sample is the source of the 11 T cell receptor beta chains below, sequenced in a study of OX40 agonist ivuxolimab in advanced cancers. The table came from immunoSEQ multiplex PCR; TCRdb's copy has only in-frame clones and leaves some out. The sample contains about 76,000 clones, approximately 85% of which appear only once. The specimen comprised CD4+ or CD8+ T cells sorted from blood, sampled in a trial of the OX40 agonist ivuxolimab. Source of these receptors: an adult with an advanced solid tumor such as melanoma, head and neck, liver or kidney cancer.

This clone was counted a single time. V and J are TRBV5-4 and TRBJ1-2; the D gene is possibly TRBD1 (6 bases). Germline CDR1 reads SGHNT; CDR2 reads YYREEE (reference sequence). V lost 0 bases and J lost 4, with 10 bases in between. The length of the CDR3 is 14 residues. The CDR3 loop reads CASSLAAGAYGYTF. In nucleotides, the CDR3 is TGTGCCAGCAGCTTGGCTGCGGGGGCCTATGGCTACACCTTC. Supplemented by reference TRBV5-4 and TRBJ1-2, the full variable domain reads ETGVTQSPTHLIKTRGQQVTLRCSSQSGHNTVSWYQQALGQGPQFIFQYYREEENGRGNFPPRFSGLQFPNYSSELNVNALELDDSALYLCASSLAAGAYGYTFGSGTRLTVV.

This chain links TRBV6-4 with TRBJ1-1, with D possibly TRBD1 on 6 matching bases. Germline V gives CDR1 MRHNA, CDR2 SNTAGT. The CDR3 consists of 15 residues. Trimming left V 6 bases short and J 3 bases short, with 17 bases between. The DNA of the CDR3 is TGTGCCAGCAGCCGCTCCGGGGGCGCGGACACTGAAGCTTTCTTT. This sequence encodes CASSRSGGADTEAFF.

The rearrangement links TRBV7-6 to TRBJ2-7; 9 bases are shared with TRBD2. In germline, CDR1 is SGHVS, CDR2 FNYEAQ. CDR3 length equals 17 residues. V lost 1 base to trimming and J lost 4 bases; unmatched junction nucleotides: 11. CDR3 DNA: TGTGCCAGCAGCTTAGGCCCCCCGGGCGGGGGGGTTTACGAGCAGTACTTC. Translating it yields CASSLGPPGGGVYEQYF.

The chain combines TRBV27 with TRBJ1-5; the match to TRBD1 covers 7 bases. After removal of 5 bases from V and 7 bases from J, the junction contained 14 bases not matched to a gene. From germline, CDR1 is MNHEY and CDR2 SMNVEV (reference sequence). The CDR3 length is 16 residues. As DNA, the CDR3 is TGTGCCAGCAGTAACTATCCGGGACAACAGGGGCAGCCCCAGCATTTT. It specifies CASSNYPGQQGQPQHF.

The chain uses TRBV7-2 and TRBJ2-2; TRBD2 matches at 8 bases. The V gene end was trimmed by 5 bases and the J gene end by 3 bases; junction bases not matched to a gene: 8. The CDR3 runs 16 residues. Germline lookup yields CDR1 SGHTA and CDR2 FQGNSA. CDR3 sequence: CASSPPGGGYTGELFF. In DNA, the CDR3 is TGTGCCAGCAGCCCCCCGGGGGGGGGTTACACCGGGGAGCTGTTTTTT. The complete variable domain, with remaining parts taken from reference TRBV7-2 and TRBJ2-2, reads GAGVSQSPSNKVTEKGKDVELRCDPISGHTALYWYRQSLGQGLEFLIYFQGNSAPDKSGLPSDRFSAERTGGSVSTLTIQRTQQEDSAVYLCASSPPGGGYTGELFFGEGSRLTVL.

J is TRBJ1-3 and V is TRBV27, with D possibly TRBD1 on 5 matching bases. V dropped 5 bases and J dropped 0 bases, with 8 bases sitting between them. Per the germline V gene, CDR1 is MNHEY and CDR2 is SMNVEV (reference sequence). The CDR3 length is 14 residues. The CDR3 protein is CASSAGFSGNTIYF. In DNA, the CDR3 is TGTGCCAGCAGTGCAGGGTTCTCTGGAAACACCATATATTTT.

This chain links TRBV5-1 with TRBJ2-1, with 11 bases that match TRBD2. The J segment lost 9 bases and the V segment lost 4 bases, leaving 12 bases of the junction unmatched. Germline CDR1 is SGHRS and CDR2 is YFSETQ. The CDR3 runs 16 residues. The CDR3: CASSQDPGLAVTEQFF. Written as DNA, the CDR3 is TGCGCCAGCAGCCAGGATCCGGGACTAGCGGTTACTGAGCAGTTCTTC.

The gene calls are TRBV5-8 and TRBJ1-2; possibly TRBD1 for D (6 bases). This CDR3 comprises 12 residues. Trimming took 0 bases from V and 8 from J, leaving 8 bases between them. Germline V gene data show CDR1 as SGHTS and CDR2 as YDEGEE. CDR3: CASSLVGGGYTF. The CDR3 DNA reads TGTGCCAGCAGCTTGGTCGGGGGCGGCTACACCTTC.

The genes are TRBV5-4 and TRBJ2-3; 8 nucleotides align to TRBD2. V shed 2 bases and J 0 bases; nucleotides not matched to a gene: 5. CDR3 length: 16 residues. Looked up from germline, CDR1 is SGHNT and CDR2 is YYREEE (reference sequence). The CDR3 bases are TGTGCCAGCAGCTTCAAGCGGGGGCTTAGCACAGATACGCAGTATTTT. Its translation is CASSFKRGLSTDTQYF.

This rearrangement joins TRBV5-4 to TRBJ2-2; tentatively, D is TRBD1 (6 bases). Between the trimmed V and J ends, which lost 4 bases and 1 base, there was a span of 14 bases. Germline values: CDR1 SGHNT, CDR2 YYREEE (reference sequence). The CDR3 loop spans 16 amino acids. The CDR3 sequence is CASSQIGGLNTGELFF. CDR3 DNA sequence: TGTGCCAGCAGCCAAATTGGGGGCTTGAACACCGGGGAGCTGTTTTTT.

The V call is TRBV19, the J call TRBJ2-3; TRBD1 or TRBD2 may be the D gene (5 bases each). CDR3 length: 15 amino acids. In germline, CDR1 is LNHDA, CDR2 SQIVND (reference sequence). V was trimmed by 5 bases and J by 4 bases, leaving 16 bases between them. The CDR3 loop is CASSSGAQGADTQYF. As DNA, the CDR3 is TGTGCCAGTAGTTCCGGGGCCCAAGGAGCAGATACGCAGTATTTT.